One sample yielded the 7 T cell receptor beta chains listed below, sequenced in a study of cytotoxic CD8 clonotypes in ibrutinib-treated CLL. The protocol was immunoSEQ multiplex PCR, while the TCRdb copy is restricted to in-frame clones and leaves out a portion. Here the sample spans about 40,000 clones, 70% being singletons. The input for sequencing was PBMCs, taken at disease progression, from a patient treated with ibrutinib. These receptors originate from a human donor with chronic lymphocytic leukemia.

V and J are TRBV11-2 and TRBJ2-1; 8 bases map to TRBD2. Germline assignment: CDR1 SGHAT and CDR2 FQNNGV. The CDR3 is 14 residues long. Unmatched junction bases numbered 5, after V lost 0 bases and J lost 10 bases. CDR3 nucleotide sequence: TGTGCCAGCAGCTTAGATCGGGGGGGACGAGAGCAGTTCTTC. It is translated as CASSLDRGGREQFF. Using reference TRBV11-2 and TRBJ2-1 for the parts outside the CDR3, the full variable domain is EAGVAQSPRYKIIEKRQSVAFWCNPISGHATLYWYQQILGQGPKLLIQFQNNGVVDDSQLPKDRFSAERLKGVDSTLKIQPAKLEDSAVYLCASSLDRGGREQFFGPGTRLTVL.

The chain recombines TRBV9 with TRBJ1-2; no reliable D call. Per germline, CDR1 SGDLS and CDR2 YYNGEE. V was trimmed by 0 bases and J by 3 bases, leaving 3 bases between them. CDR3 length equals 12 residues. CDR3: CASSVEDYGYTF. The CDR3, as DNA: TGTGCCAGCAGCGTAGAGGACTATGGCTACACCTTC.

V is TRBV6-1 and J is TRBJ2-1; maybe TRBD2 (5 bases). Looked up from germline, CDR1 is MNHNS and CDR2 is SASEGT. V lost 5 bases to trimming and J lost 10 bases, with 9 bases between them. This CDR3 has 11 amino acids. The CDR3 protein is CASSIRLEQFF. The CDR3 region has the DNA TGTGCCAGCAGTATTCGACTAGAGCAGTTCTTC.

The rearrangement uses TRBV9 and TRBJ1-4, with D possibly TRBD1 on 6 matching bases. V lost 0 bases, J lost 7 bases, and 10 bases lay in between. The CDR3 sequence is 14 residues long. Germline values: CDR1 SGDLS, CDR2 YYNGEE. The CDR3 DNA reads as TGTGCCAGCAGCGTAGCGCAGGGGACTGAAAAACTGTTTTTT. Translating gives CASSVAQGTEKLFF.

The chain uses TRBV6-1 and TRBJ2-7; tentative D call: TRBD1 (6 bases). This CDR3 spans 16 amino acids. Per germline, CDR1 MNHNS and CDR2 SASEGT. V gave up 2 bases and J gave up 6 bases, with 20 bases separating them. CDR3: CASSEFMGQEKREQYF. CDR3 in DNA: TGTGCCAGCAGTGAATTTATGGGACAAGAAAAACGCGAGCAGTACTTC.

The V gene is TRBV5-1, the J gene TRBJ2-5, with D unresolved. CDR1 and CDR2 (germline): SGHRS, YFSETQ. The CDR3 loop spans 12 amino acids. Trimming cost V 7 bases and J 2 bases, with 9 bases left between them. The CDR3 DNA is TGCGCCAGCTCGCCTGGTCAAGAGACCCAGTACTTC. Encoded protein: CASSPGQETQYF.

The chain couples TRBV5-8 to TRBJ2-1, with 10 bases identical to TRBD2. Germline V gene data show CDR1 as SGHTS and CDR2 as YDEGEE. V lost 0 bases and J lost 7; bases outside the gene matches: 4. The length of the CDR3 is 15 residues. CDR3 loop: CASSLGTSGANEQFF. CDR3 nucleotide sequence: TGTGCCAGCAGCTTGGGAACTAGCGGGGCGAATGAGCAGTTCTTC.